These 6 T cell receptor beta chains were all obtained from the same sample, sequenced in a study of blood T cell repertoires in COVID-19. Only in-frame clones appear in the TCRdb table, and some are missing; sequencing was by immunoSEQ multiplex PCR. Here the sample spans approximately 230,000 clones, 70% to 85% being singletons. Specimen: peripheral blood. These receptors came from a man older than 75 with acute or convalescent COVID-19.

The V and J genes are TRBV6-5 and TRBJ2-7; 9 bases match TRBD1. This CDR3 spans 15 amino acids. Germline values: CDR1 MNHEY, CDR2 SVGAGI. V trimming: 4 bases; J trimming: 4 bases; junction bases outside the gene matches: 8. The CDR3 DNA is TGTGCCAGCAGTTTCACCGGGACAGGGACGTACGAGCAGTACTTC. Protein product: CASSFTGTGTYEQYF.

V and J are TRBV5-4 and TRBJ2-7, with D maybe TRBD1 (5 bases). V was trimmed by 4 bases and J by 5 bases, leaving 10 bases between them. The CDR3 sequence is 12 residues long. From germline, CDR1 is SGHNT and CDR2 YYREEE (reference sequence). The CDR3 here is CASSVQGHEQYF. CDR3 sequence (DNA): TGTGCCAGCAGCGTCCAGGGCCACGAGCAGTACTTC.

The chain combines TRBV19 with TRBJ2-3; TRBD2 aligns across 12 bases. V was clipped by 1 base and J by 0 bases; unmatched bases: 5. From germline, CDR1 is LNHDA and CDR2 SQIVND (reference sequence). The CDR3 length is 18 residues. The CDR3 loop reads CASSIGKLAGGSTDTQYF. CDR3 DNA sequence: TGTGCCAGTAGTATAGGTAAACTAGCGGGGGGCAGCACAGATACGCAGTATTTT.

The CDR3 spells CASSEAGHPNEKLFF. The CDR3 DNA follows: TGTGCCAGCAGTGAAGCGGGACACCCTAATGAAAAACTGTTTTTT. The V and J genes are TRBV2 and TRBJ1-4, with D perhaps matching TRBD1 (6 bases). Germline lookup yields CDR1 SNHLY and CDR2 FYNNEI. The CDR3 runs to 15 residues. The germline V and J ends were trimmed by 0 bases and 3 bases, with 8 bases remaining between them.

Points on this clone: The junction departs from the called germline gene at one end, perhaps through a read error. The chain has TRBV7-6 and TRBJ1-2, with a tentative D call TRBD1 (6 bases). CDR1 and CDR2 (germline): SGHVS, FNYEAQ. This CDR3 comprises 12 residues. The CDR3 coding sequence is TGTGCCAGCAGCTTAGGAACAGGGCGCATGGACTTC. As protein: CASSLGTGRMDF.

In this sample, this clone turned up once. The J gene is TRBJ1-5, the V gene TRBV5-1; D is perhaps TRBD1 (5 bases). V lost 4 bases and J lost 0, with 11 bases in between. The CDR3 has 15 residues. Per the germline V gene, CDR1 is SGHRS and CDR2 is YFSETQ. The chain's CDR3 is CASSRDSTSNQPQHF. Here the CDR3 DNA reads TGCGCCAGCAGCCGCGACAGCACTAGCAATCAGCCCCAGCATTTT.